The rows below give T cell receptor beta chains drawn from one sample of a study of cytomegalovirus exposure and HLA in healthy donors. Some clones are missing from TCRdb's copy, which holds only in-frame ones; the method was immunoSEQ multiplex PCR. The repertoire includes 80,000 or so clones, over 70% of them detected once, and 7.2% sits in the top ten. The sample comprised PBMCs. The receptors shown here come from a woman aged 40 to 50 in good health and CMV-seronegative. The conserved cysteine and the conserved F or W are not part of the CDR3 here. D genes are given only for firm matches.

ASSEREAGSEKLF TRBV25-1 - TRBJ1-4
ASQQSQWGDSSGANVLT TRBV27 - TRBJ2-6
ASSGPDRGREDEQY TRBV10-2 TRBD1 TRBJ2-7
ASGLDRDRYHQPQH TRBV12-5 TRBD1 TRBJ1-5
ASREPTGTYEQY TRBV28 TRBD1 TRBJ2-7
AIRKHGTEQETQY TRBV10-3 TRBD1 TRBJ2-5
ASSLSLASGRLQPYEQY TRBV27 TRBD2 TRBJ2-7
ASSYLSGGASSEQF TRBV6-6 TRBD2 TRBJ2-1
ASSESDTHNEQF TRBV25-1 - TRBJ2-1
ASSPEADPSTDTQY TRBV18 - TRBJ2-3
ASSWRQTNTEAF TRBV27 - TRBJ1-1
ASRGSGNTIY TRBV6-5 - TRBJ1-3
AWSGGTSGRSEQF TRBV30 TRBD2 TRBJ2-1
ASSGPRGLGTEAF TRBV6-1 TRBD1 TRBJ1-1
ASRGDEQY TRBV28 - TRBJ2-7
ASSDQAGGMDTQY TRBV6-4 TRBD2 TRBJ2-3
ATSSRRGSSYEQY TRBV15 TRBD2 TRBJ2-7
ASRVGTAHSPLH TRBV2 TRBD1 TRBJ1-6
ASSPLGGQEKLF TRBV25-1 - TRBJ1-4
ATSREGGREDTEAF TRBV15 - TRBJ1-1
AWSVTDQPQH TRBV30 - TRBJ1-5
ASGVEGTSQY TRBV13 - TRBJ2-5
ASSKSEIGDNSPLH TRBV25-1 - TRBJ1-6
ATSRDLAGAGYQETQY TRBV15 TRBD2 TRBJ2-5
ASSLSSGANVLT TRBV5-6 - TRBJ2-6
AIRMGEYGYT TRBV10-3 - TRBJ1-2
ASSLDGRAGETQY TRBV7-2 TRBD2 TRBJ2-5
ASSPAGQGYEQY TRBV10-1 TRBD1 TRBJ2-7
SVGAGTEAF TRBV29-1 - TRBJ1-1
AWSLNYREAF TRBV30 - TRBJ1-1
AISDRGSLLHEQY TRBV10-3 - -
ASSKGMGLAGTQETQY TRBV21-1 - TRBJ2-5
ASSSRLAARSYNEQF TRBV14 TRBD2 TRBJ2-1
ASSIDYGTGDGYT TRBV19 TRBD1 TRBJ1-2
ASSAGLGYLNYEQY TRBV5-1 - TRBJ2-7
ASSSTPGGEQF TRBV7-3 - TRBJ2-1
ASSPIPLRGPGTDTQY TRBV7-3 - TRBJ2-3
ASSYRVEYGYT TRBV2 - TRBJ1-2
ASSQGRDNEQF TRBV16 - TRBJ2-1
AWSSITRGELF TRBV30 - TRBJ2-2
AWSDGGLYNEQF TRBV30 - TRBJ2-1
ASSPRTSEDTDTQY TRBV27 - TRBJ2-3
ASSYLRGSEAF TRBV6-6 - TRBJ1-1
ASSLDHYRGDYGYT TRBV11-2 TRBD1 TRBJ1-2
ASSHKMDRTGELF TRBV27 TRBD1 TRBJ2-2
ASSQDLGREQF TRBV14 - TRBJ2-1
AWMQGLSDTQY TRBV30 - TRBJ2-3
ASSLEGAGEQY TRBV5-1 - TRBJ2-7
ASSLRGGRNTGELF TRBV7-2 TRBD2 TRBJ2-2
ASSLAGRGVNTGELF TRBV5-4 TRBD2 TRBJ2-2